Here is one T cell receptor beta chain with its context. Authors' data handling: Estimates of nucleated cell counts were drawn from the amplification of reference gene primers. The method was immunoSEQ multiplex PCR; TCRdb's version includes in-frame clones alone and lacks a portion of them. From that table come the V and J calls and clone size; the DNA was used to work out D and trimming. The data show hundreds of thousands of clones, about 80% seen once. The germline CDR1 and CDR2 sequences are MNHEY and SMNVEV (reference sequence). Unmatched junction bases numbered 7, after V lost 3 bases and J lost 7 bases. This CDR3 contains 14 residues. The data are from a study of blood T cell repertoires in COVID-19. Across the study: COVID-19 samples collected from the United States, Italy and Spain covered acute and convalescent phases. Sources were T cells, B-cell-depleted T cells, or PBMCs; the material itself was cDNA or gDNA.

The sequenced material came from PBMCs or T cells enriched from blood (not recorded which). The chain is built from TRBV27 and TRBJ1-2, with 8 bases lining up with TRBD1. The TCR comes from a woman aged 45-65 years who had been exposed to COVID-19. The CDR3 here is CASSFRQGAIGYTF. CDR3 sequence (DNA): TGTGCCAGCAGTTTCAGGCAGGGGGCGATTGGCTACACCTTC.